The 28 T cell receptor beta chains in this list originate from one sample, sequenced in a study of CD8 T cells in Susac syndrome. Random hexamers were used to reverse transcribe an amount of about 0.45 to 1 ug RNA. Each CDR3 protein is one row after TCRdb ran MiXCR on the immunoSEQ multiplex PCR reads. The table lists about 110,000 distinct CDR3 sequences, roughly 94% of them singletons. Material: CD8+ T cells from PBMCs. The receptor set was obtained from a human donor with Susac syndrome.

The chain couples TRBV5-1 to TRBJ1-2; perhaps TRBD1 as D (6 bases). Germline values: CDR1 SGHRS, CDR2 YFSETQ. V shed 1 base and J shed 4 bases, with 11 bases lying between them. CDR3 length equals 14 residues. Here the CDR3 reads CASSLSGGSYGYTF. CDR3 nucleotides: TGCGCCAGCAGCTTGTCCGGGGGCTCCTATGGCTACACCTTC.

The rearrangement uses TRBV9 and TRBJ2-4; D remains ambiguous. Trimming cost V 3 bases and J 5 bases, with 9 bases left between them. This CDR3 comprises 13 residues. Germline lookup yields CDR1 SGDLS and CDR2 YYNGEE. This CDR3 reads CASSAPRQNIQYF. In DNA form, the CDR3 reads TGTGCCAGCAGCGCCCCGAGACAAAACATTCAGTACTTC.

The CDR3 protein is CATQNSPNQPQHF. CDR3 sequence (DNA): TGTGCCACCCAAAATAGCCCCAATCAGCCCCAGCATTTT. The J gene is TRBJ1-5, the V gene TRBV6-5, with D unresolved. Per germline, CDR1 MNHEY and CDR2 SVGAGI. V dropped 10 bases and J dropped 3 bases, with 13 bases sitting between them. This CDR3 is built from 13 residues.

This chain uses TRBV6-4 with TRBJ2-2, with D maybe TRBD1 (5 bases). CDR1 MRHNA and CDR2 SNTAGT come from the germline V gene. There are 13 residues in the CDR3. The ends were cut back, 8 bases at V and 3 bases at J, with 10 bases in the middle. The CDR3 DNA reads as TGTGCCAGCCAGGCAGGGTACACCGGGGAGCTGTTTTTT. It yields the protein CASQAGYTGELFF.

V is TRBV2 and J is TRBJ2-7; D may match TRBD1 or TRBD2 (6 bases each). This CDR3 comprises 12 residues. V lost 8 bases and J 12 bases, leaving 20 bases between the germline ends. Germline values: CDR1 SNHLY, CDR2 FYNNEI. The DNA for the CDR3 is TGTGCCAGCGGAGGGGGATATCCTACTCGGTACTTC. Translating gives CASGGGYPTRYF.

The gene calls are TRBV7-6 and TRBJ2-3; no firm D call. In germline, CDR1 is SGHVS, CDR2 FNYEAQ. Trimming removed 3 bases from V and 0 bases from J, with 7 bases in between. The CDR3 is 14 residues long. The CDR3 DNA reads as TGTGCCAGCAGCTTTGGCAGTAGCACAGATACGCAGTATTTT. It codes for CASSFGSSTDTQYF. Using reference TRBV7-6 and TRBJ2-3 for the parts outside the CDR3, the full variable domain is GAGVSQSPRYKVTKRGQDVALRCDPISGHVSLYWYRQALGQGPEFLTYFNYEAQQDKSGLPNDRFSAERPEGSISTLTIQRTEQRDSAMYRCASSFGSSTDTQYFGPGTRLTVL.

This sequence joins TRBV13 and TRBJ2-2, with 7 bases identical to TRBD1. The J segment lost 2 bases and the V segment lost 5 bases, leaving 14 bases of the junction unmatched. Germline V gene data show CDR1 as PRHDT and CDR2 as FYEKMQ (reference sequence). This CDR3 has 18 residues. The CDR3 here is CASSPPDVRDSNTGELFF. The CDR3 coding sequence is TGTGCCAGCAGCCCTCCAGACGTCCGGGACAGTAACACCGGGGAGCTGTTTTTT. Filled out from reference TRBV13 and TRBJ2-2, the complete variable domain reads AAGVIQSPRHLIKEKRETATLKCYPIPRHDTVYWYQQGPGQDPQFLISFYEKMQSDKGSIPDRFSAQQFSDYHSELNMSSLELGDSALYFCASSPPDVRDSNTGELFFGEGSRLTVL.

The V and J genes are TRBV14 and TRBJ2-7, with unresolved D. The germline V gene has CDR1 SGHDN and CDR2 FVKESK. V lost 2 bases to trimming and J lost 2 bases, with 4 bases between them. This CDR3 has 12 residues. CDR3 sequence: CASSQRTYEQYF. As DNA, the CDR3 is TGTGCCAGCAGCCAACGCACCTACGAGCAGTACTTC.

The J gene is TRBJ2-6, the V gene TRBV15; D is undetermined. CDR1 and CDR2 (germline): LNHNV, YYDKDF (reference sequence). V dropped 0 bases and J dropped 3 bases, with 6 bases sitting between them. The CDR3 runs 15 residues. The CDR3: CATSRDRNGANVLTF. Written as DNA, the CDR3 is TGTGCCACCAGCAGAGATCGCAATGGGGCCAACGTCCTGACTTTC.

The V and J genes are TRBV7-9 and TRBJ2-6, with 7 bases fitting TRBD1. With 7 bases clipped from V and 2 bases from J, the junction kept 11 bases outside the gene matches. The germline gives CDR1 SEHNR, CDR2 FQNEAQ (reference sequence). This CDR3 comprises 17 residues. CDR3 nucleotide sequence: TGTGCCAGCAAACTAGACAGGGTCCTCGCTGGGGCCAACGTCCTGACTTTC. Its protein is CASKLDRVLAGANVLTF.

The CDR3 DNA follows: TGTGCCAGCAGTCCGGAGACAGGGGCCACAGATACGCAGTATTTT. Translating it yields CASSPETGATDTQYF. This chain joins TRBV27 and TRBJ2-3; 8 positions agree with TRBD1. Germline assignment: CDR1 MNHEY and CDR2 SMNVEV (reference sequence). V shed 5 bases, J shed 2 bases, and the junction held 6 bases outside the gene matches. The CDR3 loop spans 15 amino acids.

The gene calls are TRBV13 and TRBJ1-5; possibly TRBD1 for D (5 bases). The CDR3 sequence is 17 residues long. CDR1 is PRHDT and CDR2 is FYEKMQ in the germline V gene (reference sequence). V gave up 0 bases and J gave up 2 bases, with 14 bases separating them. The CDR3 region has the DNA TGTGCCAGCAGCTTAGGACCCCAGGGCACGGGCAATCAGCCCCAGCATTTT. Protein product: CASSLGPQGTGNQPQHF.

The CDR3 here is CSVSNGGLQETPFADTQYF. As DNA, the CDR3 is TGCAGCGTCTCAAATGGGGGCCTACAGGAGACTCCCTTCGCAGATACGCAGTATTTT. V and J are TRBV29-1 and TRBJ2-3; weak D call: TRBD1 (6 bases). The V and J ends lost 6 bases and 4 bases respectively, with 32 bases between them. CDR1 is SQVTM, CDR2 ANQGSEA, per germline. The CDR3 runs 19 residues.

This clonotype was detected a few times. J is TRBJ2-7 and V is TRBV3-1; D is perhaps TRBD1 or TRBD2 (5 bases each). Germline CDR1 reads LGHDT; CDR2 reads YNNKEL (reference sequence). V was pared by 4 bases and J by 3 bases, with 10 bases between. The CDR3 covers 13 residues. CDR3 coding DNA: TGTGCCAGCAGCCCGGGACGGAACTACGAGCAGTACTTC. Translating gives CASSPGRNYEQYF.

The chain carries TRBV29-1 and TRBJ1-2, with 8 bases that match TRBD1. Trimming took 2 bases from V and 7 from J; bases not matched to a gene: 12. The CDR3 spans 15 residues. From germline, CDR1 is SQVTM and CDR2 ANQGSEA. The CDR3: CSVENGDRRLGGYTF. The CDR3 DNA is TGCAGCGTTGAAAATGGGGACAGGCGACTAGGTGGCTACACCTTC.

The J gene is TRBJ2-5, the V gene TRBV6-2 or TRBV6-3, with 8 nucleotides matching TRBD2. V shed 5 bases and J 2 bases; nucleotides not matched to a gene: 10. Germline assignment: CDR1 MNHEY and CDR2 SVGEGT. The CDR3 is made up of 16 amino acids. In DNA form, the CDR3 reads TGTGCCAGCAGTCCCCTTGGGCCGGGGGGGCAAGAGACCCAGTACTTC. Amino acids: CASSPLGPGGQETQYF.

This clonotype appeared once. The chain combines TRBV20-1 with TRBJ2-2, with D unclear. Germline CDR1 DFQATT, CDR2 SNEGSKA (reference sequence). This CDR3 comprises 15 residues. V was pared by 1 base and J by 4 bases, with 13 bases between. CDR3 DNA sequence: TGCAGTGCTAGAGGCGGCGGAGCTAGCACCGGGGAGCTGTTTTTT. It encodes CSARGGGASTGELFF.

The chain is built from TRBV6-2 or TRBV6-3 and TRBJ2-3, with 8 bases that match TRBD2. The CDR3 has 13 amino acids. V was clipped by 7 bases and J by 10 bases; unmatched bases: 10. CDR1 and CDR2 from the germline V gene are MNHEY and SVGEGT. In DNA form, the CDR3 reads TGTGCCAGCACCCACTACGGGGGGGTAGCGCAGTATTTT. Amino acid sequence: CASTHYGGVAQYF.

The J gene is TRBJ2-7, the V gene TRBV5-4, with 8 positions matching TRBD2. Germline-derived CDR1 and CDR2 are SGHNT and YYREEE (reference sequence). Trimming removed 3 bases from V and 3 bases from J; junction bases left unmatched: 5. This CDR3 comprises 14 residues. The CDR3 loop is CASSSPGLGYEQYF. As DNA, the CDR3 is TGTGCCAGCAGCTCCCCGGGACTAGGCTACGAGCAGTACTTC.

The chain recombines TRBV4-3 with TRBJ2-3; D gene unclear. V was trimmed by 0 bases and J by 0 bases, leaving 13 bases between them. Per the germline V gene, CDR1 is LGHNA and CDR2 is YSLEER. The CDR3 has 17 amino acids. CDR3 loop: CASSQDQDSVSTDTQYF. In DNA form, the CDR3 reads TGCGCCAGCAGCCAAGACCAGGATAGTGTCAGCACAGATACGCAGTATTTT.

This chain links TRBV9 with TRBJ2-7; perhaps TRBD2 as D (7 bases). V lost 3 bases to trimming and J lost 1 base, with 14 bases between them. CDR1 is SGDLS, CDR2 YYNGEE, per germline. This CDR3 region has 15 residues. DNA for the CDR3: TGTGCCAGCAGCGGTGAGGGGGGGAAATCCTACGAGCAGTACTTC. Protein sequence: CASSGEGGKSYEQYF.

This chain uses TRBV7-8 with TRBJ2-5, with 7 bases that match TRBD1. Germline V gives CDR1 SGHVS, CDR2 FQNEAQ. The CDR3 consists of 14 residues. Losses at the gene ends were 5 bases for V and 9 bases for J; bases not matched to a gene: 12. The CDR3 loop reads CASSNRQGTVSQYF. In DNA form, the CDR3 reads TGTGCCAGCAGCAACCGACAGGGAACGGTATCCCAGTACTTC.

V usage is TRBV9 and J usage is TRBJ1-2, with 10 nucleotides matching TRBD1. The CDR3 loop spans 17 amino acids. The junction had 15 bases not matched to a gene; V was cut back by 3 bases and J by 7 bases. Germline values: CDR1 SGDLS, CDR2 YYNGEE. The CDR3 loop reads CASSAQLTDRGSGGYTF. The CDR3 coding sequence is TGTGCCAGCAGCGCCCAGCTTACGGACAGGGGGAGTGGTGGCTACACCTTC.

This clonotype has only one observation. This chain joins TRBV9 and TRBJ2-3; possible D gene TRBD2, 6 bases. Germline CDR1 SGDLS, CDR2 YYNGEE. This CDR3 spans 15 amino acids. The V end was cut by 4 bases, the J end by 1 base, with 13 bases between. The CDR3 sequence: CASSPPGGGTDTQYF. CDR3 coding DNA: TGTGCCAGCAGCCCACCTGGCGGGGGCACAGATACGCAGTATTTT.

The rearrangement links TRBV6-2 or TRBV6-3 to TRBJ1-5; maybe TRBD1 (6 bases). The germline gives CDR1 MNHEY, CDR2 SVGEGT. The CDR3 consists of 15 residues. The ends were cut back, 7 bases at V and 4 bases at J, with 17 bases in the middle. This CDR3 reads CASTERQERNQPQHF. The CDR3 nucleotides are TGTGCCAGCACGGAGCGACAGGAACGGAATCAGCCCCAGCATTTT.

The chain is built from TRBV7-9 and TRBJ1-1, with D possibly TRBD1 on 5 matching bases. The CDR3 covers 13 residues. Trimming took off 9 bases at V and 6 bases at J, with 17 bases between the two ends. The germline V gene encodes CDR1 SEHNR and CDR2 FQNEAQ (reference sequence). The CDR3: CASKASAGAEAFF. DNA for the CDR3: TGTGCCAGTAAGGCGTCGGCGGGGGCTGAAGCTTTCTTT.

The J gene is TRBJ2-5, the V gene TRBV7-9; perhaps D is TRBD1 or TRBD2 (5 bases each). Germline V CDR1 and CDR2: SEHNR, FQNEAQ (reference sequence). The CDR3 extends over 13 amino acids. Trimming stripped 7 bases from V and 3 bases from J, with 12 bases between. The CDR3 loop reads CASTPQGEETQYF. As DNA, the CDR3 is TGTGCCAGCACACCCCAGGGAGAAGAGACCCAGTACTTC. Filled out from reference TRBV7-9 and TRBJ2-5, the complete variable domain reads DTGVSQNPRHKITKRGQNVTFRCDPISEHNRLYWYRQTLGQGPEFLTYFQNEAQLEKSRLLSDRFSAERPKGSFSTLEIQRTEQGDSAMYLCASTPQGEETQYFGPGTRLLVL.

The chain combines TRBV13 with TRBJ2-7; D remains ambiguous. Germline values: CDR1 PRHDT, CDR2 FYEKMQ (reference sequence). Trimming took 5 bases from V and 2 from J, leaving 19 bases between them. The CDR3 runs to 16 residues. Here the CDR3 reads CASSQRVRQDPYEQYF. CDR3 in DNA: TGTGCCAGCAGCCAACGGGTACGGCAGGATCCCTACGAGCAGTACTTC.